This T cell receptor beta chain was sequenced for a study of control samples from healthy donors and cancer patients. Measured with immunoSEQ multiplex PCR; TCRdb has only the in-frame clones, and not every one. The repertoire holds 150,000 to 200,000 clones, with around 96% as singletons. This TCR was recovered from a woman aged 40 to 50 in good health. Sequencing input: blood.

This CDR3 reads CSAKAEEQFF. Written as DNA, the CDR3 is TGCAGTGCTAAAGCGGAAGAGCAGTTCTTC. The chain uses TRBV20-1 and TRBJ2-1; a weak D match, TRBD2 (5 bases). Trimming removed 4 bases at V and 10 bases at J, with 8 bases between. CDR3 size: 10 residues. The germline V gene encodes CDR1 DFQATT and CDR2 SNEGSKA (reference sequence).